This T cell receptor (beta chain) was captured by sequencing in a study of control samples from healthy donors and cancer patients. Clones were sequenced by immunoSEQ multiplex PCR, and TCRdb holds only the in-frame ones, with some missing. The table has over 100,000 clones, about nine tenths seen once; the top ten hold roughly 2.7%. The V end lost 6 bases, the J end lost 1 base, and 12 bases lay between the germline ends. This CDR3 spans 14 amino acids. The germline gives CDR1 SNHLY, CDR2 FYNNEI. This sequence originates from a man aged 35 to 55 in good health. Sequencing used blood. The V call is TRBV2, the J call TRBJ2-5, with a weak D call TRBD2 (6 bases). The CDR3: CASRANGGQETQYF. CDR3 sequence (DNA): TGTGCCAGCAGAGCTAACGGGGGCCAAGAGACCCAGTACTTC. The full variable domain, completed using reference TRBV2 and TRBJ2-5, is EPEVTQTPSHQVTQMGQEVILRCVPISNHLYFYWYRQILGQKVEFLVSFYNNEISEKSEIFDDQFSVERPDGSNFTLKIRSTKLEDSAMYFCASRANGGQETQYFGPGTRLLVL.